Following are 3 T cell receptor beta chains from one sample sequenced in a study of STAT5B mutations in CD4+ large granular lymphocyte leukemia. Repertoires were generated with immunoSEQ multiplex PCR, while TCRdb's copy carries only in-frame clones and drops some. The sample shows around 25,000 clones, approximately 75% of them seen only once. Sequencing was performed on CD4+ T cells from blood buffy coats. The receptor set was obtained from a human donor in good health.

The chain links TRBV5-4 to TRBJ1-1; D gene uncertain. Germline assignment: CDR1 SGHNT and CDR2 YYREEE (reference sequence). V lost 10 bases to trimming and J lost 8 bases, with 24 bases between them. The length of the CDR3 is 14 residues. The CDR3 reads CAYAARSPWIEAFF. CDR3 nucleotides: TGTGCCTACGCGGCCCGGTCTCCGTGGATAGAAGCTTTCTTT. The whole variable domain, remainder taken from reference TRBV5-4 and TRBJ1-1, is ETGVTQSPTHLIKTRGQQVTLRCSSQSGHNTVSWYQQALGQGPQFIFQYYREEENGRGNFPPRFSGLQFPNYSSELNVNALELDDSALYLCAYAARSPWIEAFFGQGTRLTVV.

V and J are TRBV6-6 and TRBJ2-5, with D possibly TRBD2 on 6 matching bases. V gave up 6 bases and J gave up 5 bases, with 16 bases separating them. In germline, CDR1 is MNHNY, CDR2 SVGAGI (reference sequence). The CDR3 contains 14 residues. The CDR3 loop reads CASRVTGVFETQYF. CDR3 coding DNA: TGTGCCAGCAGGGTAACGGGGGTTTTTGAGACCCAGTACTTC.

The chain recombines TRBV6-5 with TRBJ2-1, with TRBD2 identical over 9 bases. Germline-derived CDR1 and CDR2 are MNHEY and SVGAGI. The CDR3 contains 15 residues. The ends lost 6 bases at V and 7 bases at J; junction bases unmatched: 10. The CDR3 region has the DNA TGTGCCAGCAGGGTGGGCGGGGGGGCTTGGAATGAGCAGTTCTTC. Amino acids: CASRVGGGAWNEQFF.